The present TCR beta chain was sequenced within a study of cytomegalovirus exposure and HLA in healthy donors. The CDR3 runs 14 residues. From germline, CDR1 is MNHEY and CDR2 SVGAGI. Trimming removed 7 bases from V and 0 bases from J, with 13 bases in between. In the PCR, 60 Vbeta and 13 Jbeta primers were used. Here immunoSEQ multiplex PCR was the method, and the copy in TCRdb shows in-frame clones only, minus some. Of about 61,000 clones in the sample, roughly nine tenths were seen once. The chain joins TRBV6-5 to TRBJ2-7; D perhaps matches TRBD1 (6 bases). The sequencing sample was made of PBMCs. The TCR sequence derives from a man aged 25-40 years in good health and CMV-seropositive. The CDR3 reads CASTWTADSYEQYF. CDR3 nucleotide sequence: TGTGCCAGCACTTGGACAGCCGACTCCTACGAGCAGTACTTC.